This TCR beta chain was captured by sequencing in a study of T cells in Graves' hyperthyroidism and ophthalmopathy (dated by TCRdb to about 2019). For context, the study as a whole: Peripheral blood samples were taken at initial diagnosis, before any treatment was given. To identify TCR V-J signatures that set the groups apart, the researchers used a discovery cohort of approximately 98 patients, made up of roughly 45 with Graves' ophthalmopathy and 55 to 65 with stable Graves' hyperthyroidism. Prospective prediction of ophthalmopathy was tested in an independent validation cohort consisting of 18 to 20 hyperthyroidism patients and approximately 16 patients who later progressed to ophthalmopathy. The roughly 100 discovery patients were randomly divided into training and test sets at a 7:3 ratio. The study also compared thyroid tissue and blood T-cell repertoires from several Graves' hyperthyroidism patients. After blood sampling, hyperthyroidism patients were treated with methimazole at a starting dose of 30 mg daily, and ophthalmopathy patients were treated with high-dose intravenous methylprednisolone. According to the paper, TCR Vbeta CDR3 sequencing was carried out on about 140 peripheral blood samples, which came from fewer than 50 ophthalmopathy, 70 to 80 hyperthyroidism and roughly 17 progressor patients.

Amplification of TCR beta CDR3 regions was carried out from RNA transcripts. For the first round of RT-PCR on the TCR CDR3, the HTBI primer set was used together with the Qiagen OneStep RT-PCR kit. The libraries were constructed in a second round of multiplex PCR and then size-selected and purified. Paired-end sequencing of the libraries was performed with 100 bp reads on an Illumina HiSeq2000. Under the source paper's analysis protocol: SOAPnuke was used to process the raw data, with reads discarded if the reads contained adapters or uncalled bases, had a mean Phred below 15, or lacked an exact constant-primer or identifier match. High-quality paired reads were merged with COPE v1.2.5, and unique nucleotide sequences were defined as clonotypes. Clonotypes were aligned to IMGT TRBV, TRBD and TRBJ reference segments using MiTCR v1.1. Analysis was restricted to V-J combinations with a frequency above 0.0001, which covered just over 98% of repertoires. The TCS score was defined as F50 (clonal expansion) divided by E x V (chaos), with BLOSUM62-based TCRdist calculated between CDR3 peptides within each V-J. Welch's t-statistics and random forest reduced several hundred V-J features to 10 to 15, which were used in a naive Bayes classifier (R e1071). The public reads were quality trimmed at Q25 with fastp and then assembled into clones with MiXCR by TCRdb, keeping productive beta chains. One record per CDR3 amino acid sequence lists the most common genes and DNA. The V and J calls shown here were made by TCRdb, not taken from the authors' results. The sample table lists around 340,000 distinct CDR3 sequences, around 18% of them with a count of one. The ten largest clones represent around a sixth of the sample.

Here is what the overall study found, with its caveats: During validation, the model predicted progression to ophthalmopathy a median of around 7 months ahead of onset, with almost 71% sensitivity and about 75% specificity. In cross-validation, a model built on a 13 V-J signature told ophthalmopathy apart from stable hyperthyroidism with about 90% sensitivity and around 84% specificity, and in testing the same model reached 80%/75%. Sample size was not statistically predetermined, and investigators were not blinded to group allocation. Blood samples also contained most of the expanded thyroid clonotypes (frequency above 0.001), which suggests that blood repertoires may reflect thyroid immune responses.

Moderately to severely active disease, a Clinical Activity Score of at least 3, a NOSPECS grade of at least 4, and a duration under 3 months were present in ophthalmopathy patients. Patients with uncontrolled infections, other autoimmune diseases, pregnancy or lactation were excluded. Diagnoses were based on clinical symptoms, serum thyroxine and TRAb, thyroid ultrasound and orbital computed tomography. Ficoll-Paque density gradient centrifugation was used to isolate PBMCs from under 11 ml of fresh peripheral blood. Total RNA was extracted with Trizol reagent, and quality was checked on an Agilent 2100 Bioanalyzer. Notes on this clonotype: Its antigen is still unknown. Base qualities are not at hand, and no much larger clone is one base apart.

CDR1 is given as SGHAT and CDR2 as FQNNGV, both from the germline V gene. The CDR3 spans 14 residues, from the cysteine through the phenylalanine. Only the CDR3 portion is preserved as DNA: 42 bases, with reading frame beginning at the first base. For this chain, trimming is 2 bases at the V end and 4 bases at the J end, and the number of junction bases without a gene match is 4. The chain links TRBV11-2 with TRBJ2-7; 8 junctional bases match TRBD1. The source material was blood. This TCR came from a woman aged 40 to 49 with Graves' ophthalmopathy. The nucleotide sequence is TGTGCCAGCAGCTTAATCAGGGGGCGATACGAGCAGTACTTC. Translated, this is CASSLIRGRYEQYF.